These T cell receptor beta chains were read from a single sample in a study of blood T cell repertoires in COVID-19. The repertoire was sequenced with immunoSEQ multiplex PCR; TCRdb's copy has only in-frame clones and lacks some. The table has 200,000 to 250,000 clones, about nine tenths seen once. The source material was peripheral blood. These receptor sequences come from a middle-aged woman with acute or convalescent COVID-19. Both conserved end residues are part of each CDR3. The order of the fields is D gene, clone size, V gene, J gene, CDR3 DNA, CDR3 protein. The D gene is left open where the match is weak. Size tells how often a clone was seen (once, few, many) or the class of an expanded clone, and some rows leave it out.

D: TRBD2; size: .; V: TRBV5-1; J: TRBJ2-5; DNA: TGCGCCAGCAGCTTGAGCGGGGCCGAGACCCAGTACTTC; CDR3: CASSLSGAETQYF
D: .; size: .; V: TRBV27; J: TRBJ1-1; DNA: TGTGCCACCCTCAGTAACACTGAAGCTTTCTTT; CDR3: CATLSNTEAFF
D: .; size: .; V: TRBV19; J: TRBJ2-3; DNA: TGTGCCAGCGGTAGTTCGGATACGCAGTATTTT; CDR3: CASGSSDTQYF
D: .; size: .; V: TRBV4-1; J: TRBJ1-2; DNA: TGCGCCAGCAGCCAAGATCCAGGTCCTGGTGGCTATGGCTACACCTTC; CDR3: CASSQDPGPGGYGYTF
D: .; size: .; V: TRBV7-7; J: TRBJ1-2; DNA: TGTGCCAGCAGCTTAGGTGTAGGAGGTGCCTATGGCTACACCTTC; CDR3: CASSLGVGGAYGYTF
D: .; size: .; V: TRBV30; J: TRBJ1-2; DNA: TGTGCCTGGAGTGTCTCGCGGAATTATGGCTACACCTTC; CDR3: CAWSVSRNYGYTF
D: .; size: .; V: TRBV30; J: TRBJ1-1; DNA: TGTGCCTGGAGTGAAAACAAAAACACTGAAGCTTTCTTT; CDR3: CAWSENKNTEAFF
D: .; size: .; V: TRBV6-5; J: TRBJ1-1; DNA: TGTGCCAGCAGTTACGGGGGGGACACTGAAGCTTTCTTT; CDR3: CASSYGGDTEAFF
D: .; size: .; V: TRBV10-2; J: TRBJ2-2; DNA: TGCGCCAGCCGTGGCCAGGGGAACACCGGGGAGCTGTTTTTT; CDR3: CASRGQGNTGELFF
D: .; size: .; V: TRBV4-2; J: TRBJ1-4; DNA: TGTGCCAGCAGCCAACGCCAGGGACTAACTGAAAAACTGTTTTTT; CDR3: CASSQRQGLTEKLFF
D: TRBD1; size: .; V: TRBV5-1; J: TRBJ1-1; DNA: TGCGCCAGCAGCGACACGACAGGGACCCTGGGTGAAGCTTTCTTT; CDR3: CASSDTTGTLGEAFF
D: .; size: .; V: TRBV6-1; J: TRBJ1-1; DNA: TGTGCCAGCAGTGAAGGAAGCAGGGAAGCTTTCTTT; CDR3: CASSEGSREAFF
D: .; size: .; V: TRBV13; J: TRBJ1-3; DNA: TGTGCCAGCAGCTCAGCGGACGTGGGGGGAAACACCATATATTTT; CDR3: CASSSADVGGNTIYF
D: .; size: .; V: TRBV3-1/TRBV3-2; J: TRBJ1-3; DNA: TGTGCCAGCAGCCAAGGAAACAATCCTGACACCATATATTTT; CDR3: CASSQGNNPDTIYF
D: TRBD1; size: once; V: TRBV6-7; J: TRBJ2-1; DNA: TGTGCCAGCAGCGAAACCGGGACAGGGGGTAAGTCCTACAATGAGCAGTTCTTC; CDR3: CASSETGTGGKSYNEQFF
D: .; size: .; V: TRBV24-1; J: TRBJ1-5; DNA: TGTGCCACCAGTGATGAGGGTCAGCCCCAGCATTTT; CDR3: CATSDEGQPQHF
D: .; size: .; V: TRBV7-2; J: TRBJ1-1; DNA: TGTGCCAGCAGCTTAAATGGCCCCAACACTGAAGCTTTCTTT; CDR3: CASSLNGPNTEAFF
D: .; size: .; V: TRBV10-3; J: TRBJ1-2; DNA: TGTGCCATCAGTGTCGATTGGACAGTTTTGGAGGATGGCTACACCTTC; CDR3: CAISVDWTVLEDGYTF
D: TRBD1; size: .; V: TRBV10-3; J: TRBJ2-1; DNA: TGTGCCATCAGAGGACAGGGTAACAATGAGCAGTTCTTC; CDR3: CAIRGQGNNEQFF
D: .; size: .; V: TRBV9; J: TRBJ1-2; DNA: TGTGCCAGCAGCGCTCATAGGGGCCCCTATGGCTACACCTTC; CDR3: CASSAHRGPYGYTF
D: .; size: .; V: TRBV19; J: TRBJ1-1; DNA: TGTGCCAGTAGGCGGGGACGGGCCCGGTTTGCTGAAGCTTTCTTT; CDR3: CASRRGRARFAEAFF
D: .; size: once; V: TRBV7-9; J: TRBJ1-2; DNA: TGTGCCAGCAGCTTGCAGGGAACCCTAACCAACTATGGCTACACCTTC; CDR3: CASSLQGTLTNYGYTF
D: TRBD1; size: .; V: TRBV7-2; J: TRBJ1-2; DNA: TGTGCCAGCAGCTCCGACAGGGGGAGCTTTTATGGCTACACCTTC; CDR3: CASSSDRGSFYGYTF
D: .; size: .; V: TRBV10-3; J: TRBJ1-5; DNA: TGTGCCACCCGGGGGGTCGGTGGGGAGCCCCAGCATTTT; CDR3: CATRGVGGEPQHF
D: .; size: .; V: TRBV5-5; J: TRBJ1-2; DNA: TGTGCCAGCAGCGCCTCCGGGAGTGGAGGCTACACCTTC; CDR3: CASSASGSGGYTF
D: .; size: few; V: TRBV2; J: TRBJ1-5; DNA: TGTGCCAGCAGTGAATCGCTAAGCAATCAGCCCCAGCATTTT; CDR3: CASSESLSNQPQHF
D: .; size: .; V: TRBV10-3; J: TRBJ1-2; DNA: TGTGCCATCGGACCAGGGTATGGCTACACCTTC; CDR3: CAIGPGYGYTF
D: .; size: .; V: TRBV7-6; J: TRBJ1-4; DNA: TGTGCCAGCAGCTTGGTCGGGTTGGGTAATGAAAAACTGTTTTTT; CDR3: CASSLVGLGNEKLFF
D: .; size: .; V: TRBV29-1; J: TRBJ1-3; DNA: TGCAGCGTGGTGGGCGACGACTCTGGAAACACCATATATTTT; CDR3: CSVVGDDSGNTIYF
D: .; size: .; V: TRBV19; J: TRBJ1-5; DNA: TGTGCCAGTAGTAGGAGGGATAATCAGCCCCAGCATTTT; CDR3: CASSRRDNQPQHF
D: .; size: once; V: TRBV7-3; J: TRBJ1-1; DNA: TGTGCCAGCAGCTCTCAGGGATACACTGAAGCTTTCTTT; CDR3: CASSSQGYTEAFF
D: TRBD2; size: .; V: TRBV29-1; J: TRBJ2-3; DNA: TGCAGCGCTGTTAGCGGGGGGGCGGCAGATACGCAGTATTTT; CDR3: CSAVSGGAADTQYF
D: .; size: .; V: TRBV5-1; J: TRBJ2-1; DNA: TGCGCCAGCAGCTTGGTAGCGGACAATGAGCAGTTCTTC; CDR3: CASSLVADNEQFF
D: .; size: once; V: TRBV25-1; J: TRBJ1-1; DNA: TGTGCCAGCAGTGACCAGGGGAAGAACACTGAAGCTTTCTTT; CDR3: CASSDQGKNTEAFF
D: TRBD1; size: .; V: TRBV7-9; J: TRBJ1-1; DNA: TGTGCCAGCACCCTAGCACAGGGGAGGACTGAAGCTTTCTTT; CDR3: CASTLAQGRTEAFF
D: .; size: .; V: TRBV6-6; J: TRBJ2-3; DNA: TGTGCCAGCAGTTACCCCCCCAGGGCCGCAGATACGCAGTATTTT; CDR3: CASSYPPRAADTQYF
D: .; size: .; V: TRBV15; J: TRBJ1-1; DNA: TGTGCCACCAGCATTCCAGGGCTTAGCACTGAAGCTTTCTTT; CDR3: CATSIPGLSTEAFF
D: .; size: .; V: TRBV21-1; J: TRBJ1-6; DNA: TGTGCCAGCAGCAACCGGCGACAGTACAGCTCACCCCTCCACTTT; CDR3: CASSNRRQYSSPLHF
D: TRBD1; size: .; V: TRBV7-2; J: TRBJ1-1; DNA: TGTGCCAGCAGCCCCACTATACAGGGGGCTGAAGCTTTCTTT; CDR3: CASSPTIQGAEAFF
D: .; size: .; V: TRBV12-5; J: TRBJ1-6; DNA: TGTGCTAGTGGTCTATATCAGGGGAGTAGCTCCTATAATTCACCCCTCCACTTT; CDR3: CASGLYQGSSSYNSPLHF
D: .; size: .; V: TRBV7-3; J: TRBJ1-1; DNA: TGTGCCAGCAGCTCCGGAGGGAACACTGAAGCTTTCTTT; CDR3: CASSSGGNTEAFF
D: TRBD1; size: .; V: TRBV7-9; J: TRBJ1-2; DNA: TGTGCCAGCAGCTCTTGGGACAGGGAGTTTGTAGCTGGCTACACCTTC; CDR3: CASSSWDREFVAGYTF
D: TRBD1; size: .; V: TRBV25-1; J: TRBJ1-1; DNA: TGTGCCAGCAGTGAATACGGGGGACAGAAAGCTTTCTTT; CDR3: CASSEYGGQKAFF
D: .; size: few; V: TRBV7-6; J: TRBJ1-1; DNA: TGTGCCAGCAGCACACAGGAAAACACTGAAGCTTTCTTT; CDR3: CASSTQENTEAFF
D: TRBD1; size: .; V: TRBV5-6; J: TRBJ1-2; DNA: TGTGCCAGCAGCTTCCTGGTCCGGCGCCCGGGACAGGGGGGAGGCTACACCTTC; CDR3: CASSFLVRRPGQGGGYTF
D: TRBD1; size: .; V: TRBV7-6; J: TRBJ1-4; DNA: TGTGCCAGCAGCCCCCAGGGGGGCGATGAAAAACTGTTTTTT; CDR3: CASSPQGGDEKLFF
D: TRBD1; size: .; V: TRBV5-1; J: TRBJ1-1; DNA: TGCGCCAGCAGCTTGACAGGGGGCAACACTGAAGCTTTCTTT; CDR3: CASSLTGGNTEAFF
D: TRBD1; size: .; V: TRBV29-1; J: TRBJ1-1; DNA: TGCAGCGTTGCCCCGACAGGGATTGAAGCTTTCTTT; CDR3: CSVAPTGIEAFF
D: TRBD2; size: .; V: TRBV4-1; J: TRBJ2-2; DNA: TGCGCCAGCAGCCGAACCGGGACTAGCGACACCGGGGAGCTGTTTTTT; CDR3: CASSRTGTSDTGELFF
D: .; size: .; V: TRBV6-4; J: TRBJ1-3; DNA: TGTGCCAGCAGTGACTGGAAACTCCAGCGGTCTGGAAACACCATATATTTT; CDR3: CASSDWKLQRSGNTIYF
D: .; size: few; V: TRBV4-1; J: TRBJ1-2; DNA: TGCGCCAGCAGCCGGTCAGGGGATAATGGCTACACCTTC; CDR3: CASSRSGDNGYTF
D: .; size: .; V: TRBV7-9; J: TRBJ2-3; DNA: TGTGCCAGCAGCTTAGGGCGGGCCTTCAGGCCAGATACGCAGTATTTT; CDR3: CASSLGRAFRPDTQYF
D: TRBD1; size: once; V: TRBV6-5; J: TRBJ1-5; DNA: TGTGCCAGCAGCGCTTCAGGGGGCTGGGGTCAGCCCCAGCATTTT; CDR3: CASSASGGWGQPQHF
D: TRBD1; size: .; V: TRBV2; J: TRBJ1-3; DNA: TGTGCCAGCTCGGACAGGGTACCTGGAAACACCATATATTTT; CDR3: CASSDRVPGNTIYF
D: .; size: .; V: TRBV5-6; J: TRBJ1-5; DNA: TGTGCCAGCAGCTTGTCTTCAACAGGGCTTTTCAATCAGCCCCAGCATTTT; CDR3: CASSLSSTGLFNQPQHF
D: .; size: few; V: TRBV7-2; J: TRBJ2-5; DNA: TGTGCCAGCAGCCCCCTGAGAGGGCCGTGGGAGACCCAGTACTTC; CDR3: CASSPLRGPWETQYF
D: TRBD1; size: once; V: TRBV27; J: TRBJ2-1; DNA: TGTGCCAGCAGACAACACCCCGGGACAGGCTACAATGAGCAGTTCTTC; CDR3: CASRQHPGTGYNEQFF
D: TRBD1; size: .; V: TRBV24-1; J: TRBJ1-2; DNA: TGTGCCACCAGTGATGCGCCGGGACAGGGTGTAGGCTACACCTTC; CDR3: CATSDAPGQGVGYTF